The clone carrying this TCR beta chain was found once. Its antigen is undetermined. Here immunoSEQ multiplex PCR was the method, and the copy in TCRdb shows in-frame clones only, minus some. The repertoire holds 50,000 or so clones, with roughly nine tenths as singletons. The sample comes from a study of T cell clones after liver transplantation. J lost 4 bases, V lost 5 bases, and 2 bases had no gene match. Germline CDR1 reads MDHEN; CDR2 reads SYDVKM. This CDR3 comprises 13 residues. General study findings and limits: The donor-reactive repertoire was only partly measurable in two subjects, lacking donor cells. Conclusions were preliminary, with small, heterogeneous patient groups. Donor-reactive sequences fell more than third party-reactive ones, suggesting partial deletion. A significant post-transplant drop in circulating graft-donor-reactive CD4 TCRbeta sequences occurred in most of the 8 subjects.

V is TRBV28 and J is TRBJ2-7; 10 bases match TRBD1. The sequence came from a human patient who received a liver transplant. Certain T cells may be donor cells from the graft. The sample consisted of CD8+ T cells from blood, taken 12 months after liver transplant. CDR3 sequence reads: CASSPGQGYEQYF. The CDR3 DNA is TGTGCCAGCAGTCCGGGACAGGGGTACGAGCAGTACTTC.